A single sample gave rise to the 26 T cell receptor beta chains below, sequenced in a study of shared clonotypes between healthy human individuals. Generated by immunoSEQ multiplex PCR, the TCRdb table keeps only in-frame clones and is missing some. The repertoire holds approximately 2.5 million clones, roughly nine tenths seen once, with 0.11% to 0.15% in the top ten. The sample consisted of naive CD4+ T cells sorted from blood. The subset here: CD45RA+ positively selected. The receptors shown here come from a man between 18 and 35 years old in good health.

V gene TRBV4-3 combines with J gene TRBJ2-5, with 10 positions matching TRBD2. The CDR3 extends over 16 amino acids. With 0 bases clipped from V and 5 bases from J, the junction kept 6 bases outside the gene matches. Germline V gene sequence: CDR1 LGHNA, CDR2 YSLEER. Written as DNA, the CDR3 is TGCGCCAGCAGCCAAGATGCTAGCGGGAGCTGGGAGACCCAGTACTTC. It is translated as CASSQDASGSWETQYF.

Only one count was recorded for this clone. V usage is TRBV6-1 and J usage is TRBJ2-3, with 10 bases matching TRBD1. The V gene's germline CDR1 is MNHNS and CDR2 SASEGT. This CDR3 is built from 14 residues. V was clipped by 6 bases and J by 1 base; unmatched bases: 1. The CDR3 spells CASRGTGGTDTQYF. The CDR3 DNA follows: TGTGCCAGCAGAGGGACAGGGGGCACAGATACGCAGTATTTT.

The chain employs TRBV18 and TRBJ2-7; D unclear. The V gene's germline CDR1 is KGHSH and CDR2 LQKENI. CDR3 length: 13 residues. V lost 5 bases and J 3 bases, leaving 11 bases between the germline ends. CDR3 in DNA: TGTGCCAGCTCATCGGCCTCCTACTACGAGCAGTACTTC. Residues: CASSSASYYEQYF.

As concerns this clone: The sample contains more than one DNA sequence encoding this CDR3. The chain combines TRBV5-1 with TRBJ2-5; possible D gene TRBD1, 6 bases. CDR1 is SGHRS, CDR2 YFSETQ, per germline. This CDR3 comprises 13 residues. Trimming cost V 0 bases and J 5 bases, with 8 bases left between them. In nucleotides, the CDR3 is TGCGCCAGCAGCTTGGACAGGGCTGAGACCCAGTACTTC. Its translation is CASSLDRAETQYF.

The chain carries TRBV6-6 and TRBJ2-2, with unresolved D. The CDR3 is made up of 13 amino acids. Germline-derived CDR1 and CDR2 are MNHNY and SVGAGI (reference sequence). V was trimmed by 0 bases and J by 6 bases, leaving 5 bases between them. CDR3 loop: CASSYSGSGELFF. Here the CDR3 DNA reads TGTGCCAGCAGTTACTCAGGGTCCGGGGAGCTGTTTTTT.

This rearrangement joins TRBV5-4 to TRBJ2-7, with 14 nucleotides matching TRBD2. CDR3 length: 16 amino acids. V lost 3 bases, J lost 5 bases, and 7 bases stayed unmatched. Germline V gene sequence: CDR1 SGHNT, CDR2 YYREEE (reference sequence). The CDR3 protein is CASSSGLAGVMNEQYF. CDR3 nucleotide sequence: TGTGCCAGCAGCTCGGGACTAGCGGGAGTTATGAACGAGCAGTACTTC.

The chain employs TRBV4-3 and TRBJ1-6, with D perhaps matching TRBD1 (5 bases). The CDR3 loop spans 15 amino acids. V gave up 1 base and J gave up 6 bases, with 10 bases separating them. Germline CDR1 and CDR2: LGHNA and YSLEER. DNA for the CDR3: TGCGCCAGCAGCCAAGTGGGGGAAGGTAATTCACCCCTCCACTTT. Its translation is CASSQVGEGNSPLHF.

The chain combines TRBV19 with TRBJ2-7, with TRBD1 matching 10 bases. The CDR3 contains 15 residues. Germline lookup yields CDR1 LNHDA and CDR2 SQIVND (reference sequence). V lost 3 bases and J lost 3; bases outside the gene matches: 5. The DNA for the CDR3 is TGTGCCAGTAGTATCTCGGGACAGGGGATCTACGAGCAGTACTTC. Its translation is CASSISGQGIYEQYF.

V and J are TRBV7-2 and TRBJ2-7; 11 bases match TRBD2. The length of the CDR3 is 14 residues. V lost 8 bases and J lost 4; bases outside the gene matches: 7. CDR1 and CDR2 (germline): SGHTA, FQGNSA. CDR3 DNA: TGTGCCAGCGGACCGGGACTAGCGGCTTACGAGCAGTACTTC. Its translation: CASGPGLAAYEQYF.

The gene calls are TRBV7-9 and TRBJ2-3; D might be TRBD1 (6 bases). The V gene's germline CDR1 is SEHNR and CDR2 FQNEAQ (reference sequence). V shed 5 bases and J shed 9 bases, with 12 bases lying between them. The CDR3 is 12 residues long. CDR3 protein: CASSITGYTQYF. In nucleotides, the CDR3 is TGTGCCAGCAGCATCACAGGGTACACGCAGTATTTT.

Points on this clone: This same CDR3 is encoded by further DNA sequences in the sample. The J gene is TRBJ2-7, the V gene TRBV7-2; D is unresolved. There are 11 residues in the CDR3. Germline CDR1 is SGHTA and CDR2 is FQGNSA. Trimming pared 7 bases from V and 2 bases from J, leaving 6 bases between. CDR3 nucleotide sequence: TGTGCCAGCACCTCGGCCTACGAGCAGTACTTC. Translation: CASTSAYEQYF.

Points on this clone: Other DNA variants within this sample encode the same CDR3. The V gene is TRBV9, the J gene TRBJ2-5, with TRBD2 identical over 13 bases. The CDR3 loop spans 15 amino acids. V shed 0 bases, J shed 4 bases, and the junction held 0 bases outside the gene matches. CDR1 SGDLS and CDR2 YYNGEE come from the germline V gene. DNA of the CDR3: TGTGCCAGCAGCGTAGGGACTAGCGGGGGAGAGACCCAGTACTTC. This gives the protein CASSVGTSGGETQYF.

V gene TRBV19 combines with J gene TRBJ1-2; D is ambiguous. The CDR3 totals 10 residues. V was cut by 5 bases and J by 8 bases, with 6 bases left in between. Looked up from germline, CDR1 is LNHDA and CDR2 is SQIVND (reference sequence). The CDR3 DNA reads TGTGCCAGTAGTGGCATGGGCTACACCTTC. Its translation is CASSGMGYTF.

J is TRBJ2-3 and V is TRBV5-4; 12 bases are a match to TRBD2. Trimming took 2 bases from V and 0 from J; bases not matched to a gene: 4. Germline CDR1 reads SGHNT; CDR2 reads YYREEE (reference sequence). The CDR3 spans 17 residues. The CDR3 sequence: CASSFWTSGISTDTQYF. In nucleotides, the CDR3 is TGTGCCAGCAGCTTTTGGACTAGCGGGATTAGCACAGATACGCAGTATTTT.

DNA of the CDR3: TGTGCCAGTAGTCCAGGTCAGGGCGTTTGGTTCTTC. Its protein product is CASSPGQGVWFF. The chain uses TRBV19 and TRBJ2-1, with D possibly TRBD1 on 5 matching bases. Trimming took off 5 bases at V and 15 bases at J, with 17 bases between the two ends. The germline V gene encodes CDR1 LNHDA and CDR2 SQIVND (reference sequence). This CDR3 has 12 residues. Full variable domain (outside the CDR3, taken from reference TRBV19 and TRBJ2-1): DGGITQSPKYLFRKEGQNVTLSCEQNLNHDAMYWYRQDPGQGLRLIYYSQIVNDFQKGDIAEGYSVSREKKESFPLTVTSAQKNPTAFYLCASSPGQGVWFFGPGTRLTVL.

This rearrangement joins TRBV6-5 to TRBJ1-2; D gene ambiguous. The CDR3 consists of 16 residues. Germline V gene lookup returns CDR1 MNHEY and CDR2 SVGAGI. V lost 0 bases, J lost 4 bases, and 15 bases lay in between. The CDR3 DNA reads as TGTGCCAGCAGTTACTCGAGAGCAAGAACGACCTATGGCTACACCTTC. As protein: CASSYSRARTTYGYTF.

The CDR3 spells CASSFWTGGTDTQYF. The CDR3 region has the DNA TGTGCCAGCAGCTTTTGGACAGGGGGCACAGATACGCAGTATTTT. The chain has TRBV11-1 and TRBJ2-3; 9 positions agree with TRBD1. This CDR3 is built from 15 residues. CDR1 is SGHAT, CDR2 FQDESV, per germline (reference sequence). Losses at the gene ends were 3 bases for V and 1 base for J; bases not matched to a gene: 2.

The rearrangement joins TRBV18 to TRBJ2-1; 8 positions agree with TRBD1. CDR3 length: 17 residues. Germline CDR1 KGHSH, CDR2 LQKENI. J lost 4 bases, V lost 6 bases, and 14 bases had no gene match. Here the CDR3 reads CASSRSAGGAAYNEQFF. The CDR3 coding sequence is TGTGCCAGCTCTCGATCCGCAGGGGGCGCTGCATACAATGAGCAGTTCTTC.

The rearrangement links TRBV14 to TRBJ2-5, with 9 nucleotides matching TRBD1. This CDR3 has 15 amino acids. CDR1 is SGHDN and CDR2 is FVKESK in the germline V gene. The V segment lost 4 bases and the J segment 1 base; nucleotides outside the gene matches: 4. CDR3 bases: TGTGCCAGCAGCCGACAGGGGGTGATCCAAGAGACCCAGTACTTC. Its translation is CASSRQGVIQETQYF.

This chain joins TRBV4-1 and TRBJ1-3; no clear D gene. CDR1 MGHRA and CDR2 YSYEKL come from the germline V gene. CDR3 length: 14 residues. Deletions cut 4 bases from V and 1 base from J, with 8 bases between. The DNA for the CDR3 is TGCGCCAGCAGCCCGACCGAATCTGGAAACACCATATATTTT. Its protein is CASSPTESGNTIYF.

The J gene is TRBJ2-2, the V gene TRBV25-1, with a weak D call TRBD1 (7 bases). V was trimmed by 1 base and J by 7 bases, leaving 10 bases between them. The CDR3 is 14 amino acids. Germline V lookup: CDR1 MGHDK, CDR2 SYGVNS. The CDR3 DNA reads as TGTGCCAGCAGTGAATCCAGGGGGGTCGGGGAGCTGTTTTTT. Residues: CASSESRGVGELFF.

The chain combines TRBV6-5 with TRBJ1-2; no firm D call. The V gene lost 4 bases and the J gene lost 7 bases, with 16 bases spanning the gap. This CDR3 has 14 residues. Germline lookup yields CDR1 MNHEY and CDR2 SVGAGI. In nucleotides, the CDR3 is TGTGCCAGCAGTTGCGGCGCCGGGGAGTGTGGCTACACCTTC. It yields the protein CASSCGAGECGYTF.

The rearrangement joins TRBV18 to TRBJ2-5; TRBD2 aligns across 13 bases. Germline CDR1 reads KGHSH; CDR2 reads LQKENI. The CDR3 has 16 amino acids. With V trimmed by 6 bases and J by 5 bases, 9 bases remained unmatched. This CDR3 is CASSPGLAGVGETQYF. CDR3 in DNA: TGTGCCAGCTCCCCTGGACTAGCGGGAGTCGGGGAGACCCAGTACTTC.

CDR3 sequence: CASSSYSSGLTDTQYF. The CDR3 nucleotides read TGTGCCAGCAGCTCCTACTCTAGCGGGCTCACAGATACGCAGTATTTT. The chain employs TRBV5-8 and TRBJ2-3; 8 positions agree with TRBD2. The V gene's germline CDR1 is SGHTS and CDR2 YDEGEE. The CDR3 length is 16 residues. With V trimmed by 3 bases and J by 2 bases, 8 bases remained unmatched.

The chain uses TRBV5-6 and TRBJ1-2; D unclear. V was shortened by 0 bases and J by 4 bases, with 4 bases between the two germline ends. The CDR3 runs to 12 residues. CDR1 and CDR2 from the germline V gene are SGHDT and YYEEEE. The CDR3 DNA sequence: TGTGCCAGCAGCTTGGCGTTCTATGGCTACACCTTC. This encodes CASSLAFYGYTF.

V is TRBV5-1 and J is TRBJ2-5; TRBD1 might be the D (6 bases). Germline lookup yields CDR1 SGHRS and CDR2 YFSETQ. The CDR3 has 13 residues. V was cut by 5 bases and J by 4 bases, with 12 bases left in between. CDR3 sequence: CASRSTGSETQYF. CDR3 nucleotide sequence: TGCGCCAGCAGATCTACAGGGTCAGAGACCCAGTACTTC.